This T cell receptor beta chain was identified during a study of graft-versus-host responses after intestinal transplantation. To note about this clone: Its antigen is currently unknown.

Looked up from germline, CDR1 is SGHTA and CDR2 is FQGNSA. The CDR3 runs 15 residues. V lost 4 bases and J lost 1, with 12 bases in between. Data came from immunoSEQ multiplex PCR; TCRdb stores just in-frame clones and leaves some out. The top ten hold 0.1% of the sample, which has tens of thousands of clones, 91% seen once. The input for sequencing was unstimulated CD4+ T cells sorted from spleen or lymph node cells, taken before intestinal transplant. The V call is TRBV7-2, the J call TRBJ2-3, with D maybe TRBD2 (6 bases). This clonotype originated in a human donor who received an intestinal transplant. Written as DNA, the CDR3 is TGTGCCAGCAGCTATAGCGGCCGGGGCACAGATACGCAGTATTTT. It specifies CASSYSGRGTDTQYF.